The rows below give T cell receptor beta chains drawn from one sample of a study of cytomegalovirus exposure and HLA in healthy donors. The protocol was immunoSEQ multiplex PCR, while the TCRdb copy is restricted to in-frame clones and leaves out a portion. Here the sample spans approximately 160,000 clones, around 78% being singletons. Sample: PBMCs. These TCRs come from a female donor in good health and CMV-seronegative. CDR3s leave out the opening cysteine and the closing phenylalanine or tryptophan. Each record gives: CDR3 protein, V gene, D gene. A D gene is named only where the DNA matches it firmly.

CDR3 protein: ASSLVRLAVGGELF; V gene: TRBV28; D gene: TRBD2
CDR3 protein: AWSVRAGGPYWTYEQY; V gene: TRBV30; D gene: TRBD1
CDR3 protein: ASARNGGDSYEQY; V gene: TRBV27; D gene: .
CDR3 protein: SVYTGMNTEAF; V gene: TRBV29-1; D gene: .
CDR3 protein: ASSHRVTSSYNEQF; V gene: TRBV7-9; D gene: .
CDR3 protein: ASGPPFSYISEAF; V gene: TRBV12-5; D gene: .
CDR3 protein: ASWPGQGAYEQY; V gene: TRBV10-2; D gene: TRBD1
CDR3 protein: ASSYSRDSLYGYT; V gene: TRBV6-5; D gene: .
CDR3 protein: ASSKYTGGFGYEQY; V gene: TRBV6-6; D gene: .
CDR3 protein: ASSQISGGSSYEQY; V gene: TRBV4-2; D gene: TRBD2
CDR3 protein: ASSFRGINEKLF; V gene: TRBV5-8; D gene: .
CDR3 protein: ASSYPGNEQF; V gene: TRBV6-6; D gene: .
CDR3 protein: ASSLEKGLPKLF; V gene: TRBV11-2; D gene: .
CDR3 protein: AISRGPGELF; V gene: TRBV10-3; D gene: .
CDR3 protein: ASSPQTGGAQY; V gene: TRBV9; D gene: .
CDR3 protein: ASGEGPSETQY; V gene: TRBV6-5; D gene: TRBD2
CDR3 protein: ASSLGQTRSGNTIY; V gene: TRBV6-5; D gene: TRBD1
CDR3 protein: AWSVQGVSGYT; V gene: TRBV30; D gene: .
CDR3 protein: ASSRVGGAAYEQY; V gene: TRBV7-3; D gene: .
CDR3 protein: ASSQDAMNTEAF; V gene: TRBV14; D gene: .
CDR3 protein: ASSPRTGWAETQY; V gene: TRBV7-2; D gene: TRBD1
CDR3 protein: ASRAQGPPETQY; V gene: TRBV5-4; D gene: .
CDR3 protein: ASRPGQGGNTIY; V gene: TRBV28; D gene: TRBD1
CDR3 protein: ASGPGSGRAGTDTQY; V gene: TRBV12-5; D gene: TRBD2
CDR3 protein: ASSSTSGGVETQY; V gene: TRBV11-2; D gene: TRBD2
CDR3 protein: ASSPQARASGTDTQY; V gene: TRBV27; D gene: TRBD2
CDR3 protein: ASSGPGVHAF; V gene: TRBV2; D gene: .
CDR3 protein: ASSQSLSEQY; V gene: TRBV14; D gene: .
CDR3 protein: ASRKTGPFYNEQF; V gene: TRBV27; D gene: .
CDR3 protein: ASSSYGGADTQY; V gene: TRBV7-3; D gene: TRBD2
CDR3 protein: ASSILAGISNEQF; V gene: TRBV19; D gene: TRBD2
CDR3 protein: ASSLLTGGIKEQF; V gene: TRBV7-3; D gene: TRBD2
CDR3 protein: ASRPWGMGANGNEQF; V gene: TRBV2; D gene: .
CDR3 protein: ASSLTAGNTIY; V gene: TRBV7-2; D gene: .
CDR3 protein: ASSQDRLAGLNTGELF; V gene: TRBV4-2; D gene: TRBD2
CDR3 protein: ASSLTVGGEQY; V gene: TRBV7-3; D gene: .
CDR3 protein: ASRRGNGGTEAF; V gene: TRBV28; D gene: .
CDR3 protein: ASSLDAWGLNYGYT; V gene: TRBV18; D gene: .
CDR3 protein: ASSLWGGSRSYNEQF; V gene: TRBV5-6; D gene: TRBD2
CDR3 protein: ASSVAGTSGTGELF; V gene: TRBV9; D gene: TRBD2
CDR3 protein: ASSIGHSPAYGYT; V gene: TRBV5-6; D gene: .
CDR3 protein: ASSPRWGDVGGETQY; V gene: TRBV9; D gene: .
CDR3 protein: ASSQEGTGVSPLH; V gene: TRBV14; D gene: TRBD1
CDR3 protein: ASSRGIATNEKLF; V gene: TRBV9; D gene: .
CDR3 protein: ASSGAGAGNTEAF; V gene: TRBV28; D gene: .
CDR3 protein: ASRTGTSSYEQY; V gene: TRBV27; D gene: TRBD2
CDR3 protein: ASSQPGTGAGNTIY; V gene: TRBV5-1; D gene: TRBD1
CDR3 protein: ASSGDRVPPIEQF; V gene: TRBV6-5; D gene: TRBD1
CDR3 protein: ASSSLGNYEQY; V gene: TRBV7-8; D gene: .
CDR3 protein: ASRDRLNTEAF; V gene: TRBV6-5; D gene: TRBD1
CDR3 protein: ASSAQGANIQY; V gene: TRBV7-2; D gene: TRBD1